The table lists the clone carrying this T cell receptor (beta chain) with a few counts. Its specificity is not known. Combining a sample-barcoded 5' primer with a J-beta primer mix, a second PCR ran for roughly 7 to 11 cycles. MiXCR was run by TCRdb on the 5' RACE reads, yielding one entry per CDR3 protein. The sample lists around 280,000 distinct CDR3 sequences, roughly 27% occurring once. Healthy individuals of Caucasian origin from Russia, aged about 6 to 100, served as donors. The CDR3 covers 14 residues. CDR1 and CDR2 from the germline V gene are SNHLY and FYNNEI. The data stem from a study of blood T cells in healthy people across ages. Regarding the study as a whole: Because donor CMV status was unknown, expanded clonotype changes were possibly confounded. Age showed a roughly linear inverse relationship with TCR beta diversity per million T cells. Diversity estimated from one million T cells was considered an underestimate.

Sequenced material: blood. This TCR derives from a woman aged 65 to 85 in good health. The V and J genes are TRBV2 and TRBJ2-5; unclear D gene. The J call may be mistaken, given a closer DNA end match to TRBJ2-7. Here the CDR3 reads CASSKSHKAYEQYF. The CDR3 nucleotides read TGTGCCAGCAGTAAAAGCCATAAAGCCTACGAGCAGTACTTC.